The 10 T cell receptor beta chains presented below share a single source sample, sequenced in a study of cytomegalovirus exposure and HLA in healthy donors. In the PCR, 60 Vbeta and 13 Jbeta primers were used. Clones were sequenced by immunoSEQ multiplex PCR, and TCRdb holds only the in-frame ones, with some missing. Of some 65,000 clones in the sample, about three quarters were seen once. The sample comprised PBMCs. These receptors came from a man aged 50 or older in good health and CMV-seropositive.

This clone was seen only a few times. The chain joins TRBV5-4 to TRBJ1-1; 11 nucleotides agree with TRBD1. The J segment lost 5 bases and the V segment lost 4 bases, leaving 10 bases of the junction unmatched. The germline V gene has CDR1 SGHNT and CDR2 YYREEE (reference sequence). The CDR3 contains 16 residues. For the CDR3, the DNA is TGTGCCAGCAGCATAGGACAGGGGGCTTCGGGGACTGAAGCTTTCTTT. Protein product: CASSIGQGASGTEAFF. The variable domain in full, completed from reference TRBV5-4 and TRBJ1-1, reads ETGVTQSPTHLIKTRGQQVTLRCSSQSGHNTVSWYQQALGQGPQFIFQYYREEENGRGNFPPRFSGLQFPNYSSELNVNALELDDSALYLCASSIGQGASGTEAFFGQGTRLTVV.

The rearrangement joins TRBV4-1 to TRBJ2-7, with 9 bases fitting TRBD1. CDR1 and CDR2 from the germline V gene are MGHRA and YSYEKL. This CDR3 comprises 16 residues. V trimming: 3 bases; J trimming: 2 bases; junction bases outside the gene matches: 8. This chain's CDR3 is CASSHVTGTGTYEQYF. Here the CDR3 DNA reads TGCGCCAGCAGCCACGTCACCGGGACAGGGACCTACGAGCAGTACTTC.

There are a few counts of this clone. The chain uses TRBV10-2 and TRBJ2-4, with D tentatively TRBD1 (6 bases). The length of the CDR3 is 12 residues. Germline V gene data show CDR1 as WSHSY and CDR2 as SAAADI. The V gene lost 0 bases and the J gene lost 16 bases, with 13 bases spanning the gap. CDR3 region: CASSESGQLQYF. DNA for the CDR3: TGCGCCAGCAGTGAGTCTGGACAGTTACAATACTTC.

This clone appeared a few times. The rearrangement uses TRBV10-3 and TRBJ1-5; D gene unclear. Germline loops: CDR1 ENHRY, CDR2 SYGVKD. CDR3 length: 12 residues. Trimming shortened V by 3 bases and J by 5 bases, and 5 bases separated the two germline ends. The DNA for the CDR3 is TGTGCCATCAGTGACGGAGATCAGCCCCAGCATTTT. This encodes CAISDGDQPQHF.

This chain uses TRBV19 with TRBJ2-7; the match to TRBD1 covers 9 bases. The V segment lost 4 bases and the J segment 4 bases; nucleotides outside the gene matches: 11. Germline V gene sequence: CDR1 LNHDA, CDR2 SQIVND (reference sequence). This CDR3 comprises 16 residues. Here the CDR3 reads CASSTTRTGVRYEQYF. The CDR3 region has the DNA TGTGCCAGTAGTACCACGCGGACAGGGGTTCGTTACGAGCAGTACTTC.

The DNA for the CDR3 is TGTGCCAGCAGCGAGAGCGACAGGAACACCGGGGAGCTGTTTTTT. Its protein product is CASSESDRNTGELFF. This chain joins TRBV9 and TRBJ2-2, with D perhaps TRBD1 (5 bases). The CDR3 spans 15 residues. The ends were cut back, 3 bases at V and 1 base at J, with 10 bases in the middle. The germline CDR1 and CDR2 sequences are SGDLS and YYNGEE. Supplemented by reference TRBV9 and TRBJ2-2, the full variable domain reads DSGVTQTPKHLITATGQRVTLRCSPRSGDLSVYWYQQSLDQGLQFLIQYYNGEERAKGNILERFSAQQFPDLHSELNLSSLELGDSALYFCASSESDRNTGELFFGEGSRLTVL.

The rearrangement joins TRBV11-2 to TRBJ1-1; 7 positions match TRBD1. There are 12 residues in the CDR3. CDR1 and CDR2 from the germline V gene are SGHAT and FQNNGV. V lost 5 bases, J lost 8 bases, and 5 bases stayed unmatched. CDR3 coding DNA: TGTGCCAGCAGCCCAGGGGGGACAGAAGCTTTCTTT. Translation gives CASSPGGTEAFF.

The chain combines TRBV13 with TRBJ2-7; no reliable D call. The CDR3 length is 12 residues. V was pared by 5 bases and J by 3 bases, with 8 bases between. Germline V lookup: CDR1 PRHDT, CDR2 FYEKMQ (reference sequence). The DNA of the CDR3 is TGTGCCAGCAGCCCCCGCGGCTACGAGCAGTACTTC. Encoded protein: CASSPRGYEQYF.

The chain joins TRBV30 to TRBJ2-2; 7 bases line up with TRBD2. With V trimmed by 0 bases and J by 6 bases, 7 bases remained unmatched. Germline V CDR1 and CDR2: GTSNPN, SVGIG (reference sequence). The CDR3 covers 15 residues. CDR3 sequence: CAWSVGRSGAGELFF. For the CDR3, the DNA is TGTGCCTGGAGTGTCGGGAGGTCGGGGGCCGGGGAGCTGTTTTTT.

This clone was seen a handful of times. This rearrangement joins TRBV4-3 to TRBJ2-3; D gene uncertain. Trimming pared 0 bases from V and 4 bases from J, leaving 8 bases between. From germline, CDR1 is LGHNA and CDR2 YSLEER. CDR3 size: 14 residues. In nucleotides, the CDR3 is TGCGCCAGCAGCCAAGAGTTAGCTGCAGATACGCAGTATTTT. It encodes CASSQELAADTQYF.